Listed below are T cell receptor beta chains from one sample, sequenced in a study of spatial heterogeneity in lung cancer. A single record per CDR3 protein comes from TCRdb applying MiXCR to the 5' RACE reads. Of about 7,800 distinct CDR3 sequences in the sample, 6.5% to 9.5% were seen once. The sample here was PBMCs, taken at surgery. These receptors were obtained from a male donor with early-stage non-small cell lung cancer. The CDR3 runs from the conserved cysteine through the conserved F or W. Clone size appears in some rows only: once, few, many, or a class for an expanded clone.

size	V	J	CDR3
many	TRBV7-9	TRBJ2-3	CASSPRSGIEDTQYF
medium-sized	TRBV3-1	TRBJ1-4	CASSGRGVEKLFF
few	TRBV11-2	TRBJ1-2	CASSPGRWGTDYGYTF
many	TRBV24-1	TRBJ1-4	CATSRTGYEKLFF
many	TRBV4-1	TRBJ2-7	CASSQDPPGSAEGYEQYF
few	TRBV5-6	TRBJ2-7	CASSTRDRMMSYEQYF
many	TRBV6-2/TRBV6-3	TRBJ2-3	CASSLTSGTGGLGTDTQYF
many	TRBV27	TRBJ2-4	CASSMQGPGGLAKNIQYF
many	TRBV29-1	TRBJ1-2	CSVERDRGAYGYTF
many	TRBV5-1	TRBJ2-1	CASSLEQSDEQFF
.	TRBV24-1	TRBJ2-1	CATSDSSGLGAYNEQFF
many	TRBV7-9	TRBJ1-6	CASSLSLPGAGGFNSPLHF
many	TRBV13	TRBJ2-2	CASRSRGDTGELFF
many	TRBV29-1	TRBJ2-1	CSVEDQGLFF
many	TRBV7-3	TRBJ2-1	CASSSGGLAGEEQFF
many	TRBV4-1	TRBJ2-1	CASSQRTSGRDGGGYNEQFF
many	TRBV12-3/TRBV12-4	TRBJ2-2	CASSLGDTGLGTGELFF
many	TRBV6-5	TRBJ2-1	CASSRGLAIYNEQFF
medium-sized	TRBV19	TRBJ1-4	CASSMGASSGEKLFF
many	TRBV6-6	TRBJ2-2	CASTINQGLAGGGELFF
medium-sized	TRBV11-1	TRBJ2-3	CASSLIAGTDTQYF
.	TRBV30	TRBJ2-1	CAWGKGESSYNEQFF
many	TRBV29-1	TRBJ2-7	CSVDLGQGVYEQYF
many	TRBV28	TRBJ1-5	CASSRIQASNQPQHF
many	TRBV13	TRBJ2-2	CASSFTDSTGELFF
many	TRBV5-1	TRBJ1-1	CASNPDRNTEAFF
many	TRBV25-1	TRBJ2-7	CASSVSVGAYEQYF
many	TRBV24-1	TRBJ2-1	CATSSGSAGGPNEQFF
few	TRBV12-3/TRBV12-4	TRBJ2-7	CASSLTGLAYEQYF
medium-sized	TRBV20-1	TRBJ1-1	CSVRGSSTEAFF
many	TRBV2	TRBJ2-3	CASSEMEPGLVRNTQYF
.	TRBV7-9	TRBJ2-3	CATWDRADTQYF
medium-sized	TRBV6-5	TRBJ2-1	CASSYPNAGGSYNEQFF
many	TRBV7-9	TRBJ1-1	CASSLALREGTEAFF
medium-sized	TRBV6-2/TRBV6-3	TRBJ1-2	CASSLTGGAGYGYTF
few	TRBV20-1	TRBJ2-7	CSARDFGGATYEQYF
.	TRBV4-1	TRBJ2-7	CASSPSGAGRGSYEQYF
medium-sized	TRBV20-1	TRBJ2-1	CSARTLAGDREQFF
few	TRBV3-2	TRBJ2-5	CASSQDVKSPQETQYF
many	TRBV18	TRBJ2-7	CASSPRPAYEQYF
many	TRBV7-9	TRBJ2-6	CASSLDTPSGANVLTF
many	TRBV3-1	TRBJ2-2	CASSQSSGELFF